A selection of T cell receptor beta chains follows, all from one sample in a study of cytomegalovirus exposure and HLA in healthy donors. Some clones are missing from TCRdb's copy, which holds only in-frame ones; the method was immunoSEQ multiplex PCR. The repertoire holds around 110,000 clones, roughly 82% seen once, with under 3.5% in the top ten. The sequenced material came from PBMCs. These receptors came from a man aged 30 to 45 in good health and CMV-seropositive. Both conserved end residues are part of each CDR3. Rows give clone size only sometimes, using once, few, many, or a class for an expanded clone.

>TRBJ2-5|NA|TRBV5-1
CASSVQGAEETQYF
>TRBJ1-2|NA|TRBV18
CASSPRQHYGYTF
>TRBJ1-2|NA|TRBV25-1
CASGQGPGNGYTF
>TRBJ2-7|NA|TRBV11-2
CASSRREGEQYF
>TRBJ1-1|few|TRBV9
CASSPRSWTEAFF
>TRBJ2-7|once|TRBV29-1
CSVDPGTRHEQYF
>TRBJ1-4|NA|TRBV5-5
CASSLQGSARANEKLFF
>TRBJ1-1|NA|TRBV6-1
CASSDSTGGNTEAFF
>TRBJ1-1|NA|TRBV30
CAWTGLSEAFF
>TRBJ2-4|NA|TRBV2
CASRDRGHIQYF
>TRBJ2-1|NA|TRBV9
CASSATQGLPYNEQFF
>TRBJ2-2|once|TRBV5-4
CASSRGLLNTGELFF